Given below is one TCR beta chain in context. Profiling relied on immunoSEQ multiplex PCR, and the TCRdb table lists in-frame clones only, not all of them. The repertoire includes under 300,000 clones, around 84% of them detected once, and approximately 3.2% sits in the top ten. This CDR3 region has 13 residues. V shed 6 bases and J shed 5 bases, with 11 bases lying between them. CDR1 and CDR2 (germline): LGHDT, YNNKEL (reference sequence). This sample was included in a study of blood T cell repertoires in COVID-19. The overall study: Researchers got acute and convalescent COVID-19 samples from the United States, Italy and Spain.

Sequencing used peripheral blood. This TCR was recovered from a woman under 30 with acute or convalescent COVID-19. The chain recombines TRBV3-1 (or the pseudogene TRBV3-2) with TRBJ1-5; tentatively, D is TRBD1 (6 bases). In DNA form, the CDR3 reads TGTGCCAGCAGTCCAGGGGTGGATCAGCCCCAGCATTTT. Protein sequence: CASSPGVDQPQHF.